The clone carrying this T cell receptor beta chain was seen at least ten times. The target antigen is unknown. CDR1 and CDR2 (germline): LGHNA, YNFKEQ. Trimming pared 0 bases from V and 2 bases from J, leaving 3 bases between. This CDR3 is 13 amino acids long. This record comes from a study of identical twins. TCRdb re-derived calls from the 5' RACE reads in MiXCR, one entry per CDR3 protein. The sample yields some 590,000 distinct CDR3 sequences, approximately 9.6% seen once. Whole-study findings and limits: For out-of-frame beta sequences, excess twin sharing was weaker. Memory repertoires showed no such pattern, whereas abundant cord blood beta clonotypes carried fewer insertions.

This same sample was also part of a study on yellow fever vaccine responses in identical twins.

Sequenced: PBMCs. The clonotype originates from a woman aged 18 to 35 in good health. This sequence joins TRBV4-2 and TRBJ2-3, with D hard to call. CDR3 sequence (DNA): TGTGCCAGCAGCCAAGAAGCCACAGATACGCAGTATTTT. Protein sequence: CASSQEATDTQYF.